Below are 10 T cell receptor beta chains sequenced from a single sample in a study of shared clonotypes between healthy human individuals. Only in-frame clones appear in the TCRdb table, and some are missing; sequencing was by immunoSEQ multiplex PCR. The data contain about 1 million clones, roughly 70% of them singletons. What was sequenced was memory CD4+ T cells sorted from blood. Sample subset: CD45RA-negative fraction. These receptors were taken from a young man in good health.

The J gene is TRBJ1-5, the V gene TRBV19; D gene uncertain. The CDR3 consists of 15 residues. V was pared by 2 bases and J by 6 bases, with 14 bases between. Germline V gene sequence: CDR1 LNHDA, CDR2 SQIVND (reference sequence). The CDR3 coding sequence is TGTGCCAGTAGTATATCTAGGGCGGCGGGTCAGCCCCAGCATTTT. It encodes CASSISRAAGQPQHF.

The chain joins TRBV10-3 to TRBJ2-7, with 8 nucleotides matching TRBD1. Per germline, CDR1 ENHRY and CDR2 SYGVKD. The CDR3 totals 14 residues. V dropped 4 bases and J dropped 5; count of bases not matched to a gene: 7. The CDR3 DNA follows: TGTGCCATCAGTGGCGGGACAGGAGGGGACGAGCAGTACTTC. It is translated as CAISGGTGGDEQYF.

The genes are TRBV7-9 and TRBJ2-2, with 7 bases matching TRBD1. Germline V gene data show CDR1 as SEHNR and CDR2 as FQNEAQ (reference sequence). The CDR3 has 17 residues. J was trimmed by 3 bases and V by 0 bases; bases with no gene match: 7. The CDR3 DNA reads TGTGCCAGCAGCTTAGCATGGACAGGACCAGACACCGGGGAGCTGTTTTTT. It is translated as CASSLAWTGPDTGELFF. The whole variable domain, filled in from reference TRBV7-9 and TRBJ2-2, reads DTGVSQNPRHKITKRGQNVTFRCDPISEHNRLYWYRQTLGQGPEFLTYFQNEAQLEKSRLLSDRFSAERPKGSFSTLEIQRTEQGDSAMYLCASSLAWTGPDTGELFFGEGSRLTVL.

This clone has a handful of counts. The rearrangement links TRBV28 to TRBJ1-5; the match to TRBD1 covers 8 bases. With V trimmed by 6 bases and J by 4 bases, 5 bases remained unmatched. This CDR3 has 14 residues. Germline V gene sequence: CDR1 MDHEN, CDR2 SYDVKM. As DNA, the CDR3 is TGTGCCAGCAGGCGACAGGGGCTAAATCAGCCCCAGCATTTT. It is translated as CASRRQGLNQPQHF.

The genes are TRBV9 and TRBJ2-1; no reliable D call. V lost 1 base, J lost 3 bases, and 8 bases lay in between. CDR1 is SGDLS, CDR2 YYNGEE, per germline. There are 14 residues in the CDR3. CDR3 protein: CASSVSANYNEQFF. As DNA, the CDR3 is TGTGCCAGCAGCGTAAGCGCTAACTACAATGAGCAGTTCTTC.

The gene calls are TRBV7-2 and TRBJ2-7; D possibly matches TRBD1 or TRBD2 (5 bases each). The germline V gene encodes CDR1 SGHTA and CDR2 FQGNSA. CDR3 length equals 14 residues. The V end was cut by 1 base, the J end by 3 bases, with 10 bases between. The CDR3 nucleotides are TGTGCCAGCAGCTTAGTCGGGGACCTCTACGAGCAGTACTTC. Translated, it gives CASSLVGDLYEQYF.

Notes on this clone: This sample also contains other DNA sequences that code for the same CDR3. The rearrangement links TRBV25-1 to TRBJ2-3; 12 nucleotides match TRBD2. Germline trimming cut 4 bases from V and 1 base from J; bases unmatched to any gene: 6. Per germline, CDR1 MGHDK and CDR2 SYGVNS. The CDR3 is 17 residues long. CDR3 loop: CASSGLAGGPGTDTQYF. For the CDR3, the DNA is TGTGCCAGCAGTGGCCTAGCGGGGGGGCCTGGCACAGATACGCAGTATTTT.

The chain employs TRBV19 and TRBJ2-7; D is ambiguous. CDR1 and CDR2 (germline): LNHDA, SQIVND (reference sequence). V lost 1 base and J lost 5, with 15 bases in between. The CDR3 length is 15 residues. The CDR3 DNA sequence: TGTGCCAGTAGTATAGGCGCTCTCTTGAACCACGAGCAGTACTTC. Protein product: CASSIGALLNHEQYF.

The chain has TRBV11-3 and TRBJ2-1, with 15 positions matching TRBD2. The CDR3 length is 19 residues. J was trimmed by 0 bases and V by 0 bases; bases with no gene match: 3. Germline CDR1 reads SGHNT; CDR2 reads YENEEA. CDR3 region: CASSLEGTSGGSSYNEQFF. As DNA, the CDR3 is TGTGCCAGCAGCTTAGAAGGGACTAGCGGGGGGAGCTCCTACAATGAGCAGTTCTTC.

This clone was seen a few times. The chain links TRBV6-7 to TRBJ1-2, with 9 bases identical to TRBD1. TRBV6-7 is known as an ORF, though its function is uncertain. The CDR3 covers 17 residues. Trimming at V came to 2 bases and at J to 2 bases, leaving 9 bases not matched to a gene. The CDR3 DNA sequence: TGTGCCAGCAGTTACCGACAGGGGGGGCGTAAAAACTATGGCTACACCTTC. This codes for CASSYRQGGRKNYGYTF.